This is a list of T cell receptor beta chains from one sample in a study of neurological immune-mediated disorders. TCRdb called the 5' RACE reads again in MiXCR, with one record for every CDR3 protein. Among about 30,000 distinct CDR3 sequences listed, roughly 14% were seen once. Specimen: PBMCs. The source of these receptors is a man aged 65-85 years in good health. Each CDR3 is given with its conserved first and last residue. The order of the fields is CDR3 DNA, CDR3 protein, D gene, clone size, V gene, J gene. A D gene is named only where the DNA matches it firmly. The size entry is marked missing in some rows and otherwise reads once, few, many or a size class.

DNA: TGTGCCAGCAGCTCCGGAGGCGGGTATGGCTACACCTTC
CDR3: CASSSGGGYGYTF
D: -
size: many
V: TRBV7-2
J: TRBJ1-2

DNA: TGCAGTGCTATGTTGAGCTCCTACAATGAGCAGTTCTTC
CDR3: CSAMLSSYNEQFF
D: -
size: many
V: TRBV20-1
J: TRBJ2-1

DNA: TGTGCCACCAGCGAAAACCGTAGGATTACACATAGCAATCAGCCCCAGCATTTT
CDR3: CATSENRRITHSNQPQHF
D: -
size: many
V: TRBV15
J: TRBJ1-5

DNA: TGTGCCAGCAGGAAAGGGGGGGGAAAAAACATTCAGTACTTC
CDR3: CASRKGGGKNIQYF
D: -
size: many
V: TRBV27
J: TRBJ2-4

DNA: TGTGCCATCAGTGAGTCGACTAGCGGGAGTGGCGAGACCCAGTACTTC
CDR3: CAISESTSGSGETQYF
D: TRBD2
size: many
V: TRBV10-3
J: TRBJ2-5

DNA: TGCGCCAGCAGCCCTTCGGGCTTTAACTATGGCTACACCTTC
CDR3: CASSPSGFNYGYTF
D: -
size: many
V: TRBV4-3
J: TRBJ1-2

DNA: TGTGCCAGCTCACCAGGCGACAGGGGGCGGGAGACCCAGTACTTC
CDR3: CASSPGDRGRETQYF
D: TRBD1
size: many
V: TRBV18
J: TRBJ2-5

DNA: TGTGCCAGCGAGACCGGGACAGGTTATGAAAAACTGTTTTTT
CDR3: CASETGTGYEKLFF
D: TRBD1
size: many
V: TRBV28
J: TRBJ1-4

DNA: TGCGCCAGCAGCCAAGCGGTTTCCTACGAGCAGTACTTC
CDR3: CASSQAVSYEQYF
D: -
size: -
V: TRBV4-3
J: TRBJ2-7

DNA: TGTGCCAGCAGTTCGCCGGGACAGGTCATCTACGAGCAGTACTTC
CDR3: CASSSPGQVIYEQYF
D: TRBD1
size: many
V: TRBV28
J: TRBJ2-7